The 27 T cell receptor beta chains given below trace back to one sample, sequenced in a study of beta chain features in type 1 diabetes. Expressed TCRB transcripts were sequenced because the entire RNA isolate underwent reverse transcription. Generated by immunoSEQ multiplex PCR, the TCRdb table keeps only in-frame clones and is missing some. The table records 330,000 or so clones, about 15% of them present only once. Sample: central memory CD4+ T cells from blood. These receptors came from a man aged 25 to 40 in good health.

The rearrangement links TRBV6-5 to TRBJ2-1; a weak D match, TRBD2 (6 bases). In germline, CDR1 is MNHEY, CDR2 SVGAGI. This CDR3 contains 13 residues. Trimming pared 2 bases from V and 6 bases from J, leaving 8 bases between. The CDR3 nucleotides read TGTGCCAGCAGTTACCGACTAGGCAATGAGCAGTTCTTC. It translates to CASSYRLGNEQFF.

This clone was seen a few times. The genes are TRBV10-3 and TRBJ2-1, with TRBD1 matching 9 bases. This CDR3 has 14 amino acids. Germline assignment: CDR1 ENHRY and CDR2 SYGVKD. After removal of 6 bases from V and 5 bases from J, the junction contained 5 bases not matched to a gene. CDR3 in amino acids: CAIRAGTGNNEQFF. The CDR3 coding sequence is TGTGCCATCAGGGCCGGGACAGGGAACAATGAGCAGTTCTTC.

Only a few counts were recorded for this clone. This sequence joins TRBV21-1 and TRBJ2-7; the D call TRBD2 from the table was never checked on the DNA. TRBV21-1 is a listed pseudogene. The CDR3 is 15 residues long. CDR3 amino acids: CASSKGGLSSYEQYV. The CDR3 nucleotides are TGTGCCAGCAGCAAGGGAGGCCTCAGCTCCTACGAGCAGTACGTC.

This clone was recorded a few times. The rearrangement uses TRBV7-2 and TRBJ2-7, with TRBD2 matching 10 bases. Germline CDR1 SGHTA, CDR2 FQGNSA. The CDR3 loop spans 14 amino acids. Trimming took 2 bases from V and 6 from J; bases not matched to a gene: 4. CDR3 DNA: TGTGCCAGCAGCTTATTGGCTAGCGGGAGCGAGCAGTACGTC. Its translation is CASSLLASGSEQYV.

CDR3 amino acids: CASSLEGQGLYEQYF. In DNA, the CDR3 is TGTGCCAGCAGTTTAGAGGGACAGGGGCTCTACGAGCAGTACTTC. The J gene is TRBJ2-7, the V gene TRBV27; 10 bases line up with TRBD1. With V trimmed by 2 bases and J by 3 bases, 4 bases remained unmatched. CDR1 is MNHEY and CDR2 is SMNVEV in the germline V gene (reference sequence). The CDR3 is made up of 15 amino acids.

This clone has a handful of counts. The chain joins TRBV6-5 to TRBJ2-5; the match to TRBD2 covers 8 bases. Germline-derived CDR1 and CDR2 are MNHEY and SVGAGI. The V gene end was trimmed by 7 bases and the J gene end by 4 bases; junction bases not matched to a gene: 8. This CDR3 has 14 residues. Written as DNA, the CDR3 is TGTGCCAGCACCTCGGGGGGGGCTGCAGAGACCCAGTACTTC. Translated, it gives CASTSGGAAETQYF.

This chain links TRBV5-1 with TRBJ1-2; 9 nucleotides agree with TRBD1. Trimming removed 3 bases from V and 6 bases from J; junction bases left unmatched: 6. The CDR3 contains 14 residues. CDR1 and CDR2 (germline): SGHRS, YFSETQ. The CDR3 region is CASSSGTGRDGYTF. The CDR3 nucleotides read TGCGCCAGCAGCTCAGGGACAGGGAGGGATGGCTACACCTTC.

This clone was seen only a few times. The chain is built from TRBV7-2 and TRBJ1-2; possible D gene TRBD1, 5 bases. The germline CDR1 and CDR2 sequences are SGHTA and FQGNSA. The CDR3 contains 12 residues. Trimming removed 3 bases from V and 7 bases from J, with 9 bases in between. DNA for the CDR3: TGTGCCAGCAGCTTCAGAGGGGCTGGCTACACCTTC. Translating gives CASSFRGAGYTF.

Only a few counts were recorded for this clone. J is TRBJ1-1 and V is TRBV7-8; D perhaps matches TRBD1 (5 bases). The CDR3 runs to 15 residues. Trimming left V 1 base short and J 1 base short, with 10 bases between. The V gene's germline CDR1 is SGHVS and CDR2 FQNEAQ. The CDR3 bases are TGTGCCAGCAGCTTAGGTTGGGGGAGGAACACTGAAGCTTTCTTT. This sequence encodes CASSLGWGRNTEAFF.

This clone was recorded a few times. This CDR3 is CASALFRGTGDTGELFF. CDR3 nucleotide sequence: TGTGCTAGTGCCCTTTTTCGAGGGACAGGGGACACCGGGGAGCTGTTTTTT. The chain is built from TRBV12-5 and TRBJ2-2; 10 bases match TRBD1. The trim removed 7 bases at V and 3 bases at J, leaving 11 bases unmatched. The CDR3 contains 17 residues. From germline, CDR1 is LGHNT and CDR2 FRNRAP.

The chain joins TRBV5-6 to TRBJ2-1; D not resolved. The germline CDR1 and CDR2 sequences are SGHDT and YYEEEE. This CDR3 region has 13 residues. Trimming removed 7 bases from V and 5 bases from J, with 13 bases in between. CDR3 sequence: CASHRPANNEQFF. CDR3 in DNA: TGTGCCAGCCATCGGCCGGCCAACAATGAGCAGTTCTTC.

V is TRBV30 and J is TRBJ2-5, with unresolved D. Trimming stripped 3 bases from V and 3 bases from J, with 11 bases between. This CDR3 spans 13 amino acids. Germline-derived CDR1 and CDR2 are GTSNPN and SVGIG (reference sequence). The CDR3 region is CAWSAGTKETQYF. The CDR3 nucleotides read TGTGCCTGGAGCGCCGGCACAAAAGAGACCCAGTACTTC.

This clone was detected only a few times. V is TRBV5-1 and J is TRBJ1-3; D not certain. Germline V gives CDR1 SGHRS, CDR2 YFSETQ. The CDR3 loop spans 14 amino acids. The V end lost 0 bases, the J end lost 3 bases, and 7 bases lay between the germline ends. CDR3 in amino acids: CASSLGPDGNTIYF. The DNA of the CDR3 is TGCGCCAGCAGCTTGGGGCCCGATGGAAACACCATATATTTT. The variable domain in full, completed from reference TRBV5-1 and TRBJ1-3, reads KAGVTQTPRYLIKTRGQQVTLSCSPISGHRSVSWYQQTPGQGLQFLFEYFSETQRNKGNFPGRFSGRQFSNSRSEMNVSTLELGDSALYLCASSLGPDGNTIYFGEGSWLTVV.

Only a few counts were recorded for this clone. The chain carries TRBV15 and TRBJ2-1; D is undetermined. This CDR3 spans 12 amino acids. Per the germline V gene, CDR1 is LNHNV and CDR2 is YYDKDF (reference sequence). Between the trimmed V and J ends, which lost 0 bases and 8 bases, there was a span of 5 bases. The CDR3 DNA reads TGTGCCACCAGCAGAGATCGATATGAGCAGTTCTTC. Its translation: CATSRDRYEQFF.

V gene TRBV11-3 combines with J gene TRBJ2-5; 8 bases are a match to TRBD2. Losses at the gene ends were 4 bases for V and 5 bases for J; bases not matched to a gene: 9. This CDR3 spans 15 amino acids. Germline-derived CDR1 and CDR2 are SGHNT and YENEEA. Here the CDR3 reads CASSSPGLGGETQYF. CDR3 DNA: TGTGCCAGCAGCTCACCGGGACTAGGGGGGGAGACCCAGTACTTC.

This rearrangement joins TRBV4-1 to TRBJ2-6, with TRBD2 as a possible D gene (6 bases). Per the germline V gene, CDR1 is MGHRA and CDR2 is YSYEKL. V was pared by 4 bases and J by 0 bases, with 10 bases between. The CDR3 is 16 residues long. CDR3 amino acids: CASSLGLHSGANVLTF. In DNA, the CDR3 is TGCGCCAGCAGCCTGGGACTTCACTCTGGGGCCAACGTCCTGACTTTC.

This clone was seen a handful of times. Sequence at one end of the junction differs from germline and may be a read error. CDR3 residues: CASSQDLAGGTDTQYF. DNA of the CDR3: TGCGCCAGCAGCCAAGATCTAGCGGGGGGTACGGATACGCAGTATTTT. This chain links TRBV7-9 with TRBJ2-3, with TRBD2 matching over 11 bases. In germline, CDR1 is SEHNR, CDR2 FQNEAQ (reference sequence). The CDR3 loop spans 16 amino acids.

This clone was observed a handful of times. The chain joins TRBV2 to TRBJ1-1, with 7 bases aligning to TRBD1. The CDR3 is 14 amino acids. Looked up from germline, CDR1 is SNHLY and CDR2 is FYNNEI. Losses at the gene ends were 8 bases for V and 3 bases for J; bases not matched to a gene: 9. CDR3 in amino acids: CASRLRTGDTEAFF. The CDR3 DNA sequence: TGTGCCAGCCGTCTTAGGACAGGAGACACTGAAGCTTTCTTT.

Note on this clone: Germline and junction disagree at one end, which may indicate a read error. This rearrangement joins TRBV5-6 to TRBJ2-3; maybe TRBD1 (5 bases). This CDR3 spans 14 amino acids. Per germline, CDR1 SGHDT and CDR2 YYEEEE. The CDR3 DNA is TGTCCCAGCAGCCCCCTAGGGGTTCCAGATACGCAGTATTTT. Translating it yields CPSSPLGVPDTQYF.

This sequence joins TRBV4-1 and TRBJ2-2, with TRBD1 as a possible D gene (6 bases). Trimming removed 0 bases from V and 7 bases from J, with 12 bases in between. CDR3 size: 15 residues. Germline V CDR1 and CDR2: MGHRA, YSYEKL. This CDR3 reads CASSQENRVYGELFF. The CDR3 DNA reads TGCGCCAGCAGCCAAGAAAACAGGGTCTACGGGGAGCTGTTTTTT.

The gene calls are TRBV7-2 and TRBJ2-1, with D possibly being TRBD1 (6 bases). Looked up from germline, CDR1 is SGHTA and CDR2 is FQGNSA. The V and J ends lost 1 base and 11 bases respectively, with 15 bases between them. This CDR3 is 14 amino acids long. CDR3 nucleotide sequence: TGTGCCAGCAGCTTAGATACAGGGTCACTTCAGCAGTTCTTC. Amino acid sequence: CASSLDTGSLQQFF.

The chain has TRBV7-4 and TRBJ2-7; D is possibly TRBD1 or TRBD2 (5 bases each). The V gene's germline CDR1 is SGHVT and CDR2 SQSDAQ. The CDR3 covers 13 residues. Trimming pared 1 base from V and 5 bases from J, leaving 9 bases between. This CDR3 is CASSLVRGDEQYF. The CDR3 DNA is TGTGCCAGCAGCTTAGTTCGGGGCGACGAGCAGTACTTC.

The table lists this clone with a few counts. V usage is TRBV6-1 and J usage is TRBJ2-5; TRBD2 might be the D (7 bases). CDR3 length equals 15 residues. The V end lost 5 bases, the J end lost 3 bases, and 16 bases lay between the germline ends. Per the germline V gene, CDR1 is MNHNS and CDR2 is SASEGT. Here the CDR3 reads CASSWGGGAEETQYF. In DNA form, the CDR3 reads TGTGCCAGCAGTTGGGGAGGGGGGGCCGAAGAGACCCAGTACTTC.

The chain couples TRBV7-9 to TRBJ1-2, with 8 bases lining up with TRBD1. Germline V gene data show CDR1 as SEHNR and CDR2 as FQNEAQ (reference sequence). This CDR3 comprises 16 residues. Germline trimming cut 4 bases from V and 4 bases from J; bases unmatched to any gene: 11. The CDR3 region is CASSSQLSQGGYGYTF. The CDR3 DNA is TGTGCCAGCAGCTCCCAACTATCACAGGGGGGCTATGGCTACACCTTC.

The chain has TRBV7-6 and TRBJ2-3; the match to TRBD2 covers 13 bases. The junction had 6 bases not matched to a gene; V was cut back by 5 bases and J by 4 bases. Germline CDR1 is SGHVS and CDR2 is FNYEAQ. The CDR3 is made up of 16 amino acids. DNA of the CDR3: TGTGCCAGCAGCCAGCAAACTAGCGGGGGGGCAGATACGCAGTATTTT. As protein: CASSQQTSGGADTQYF. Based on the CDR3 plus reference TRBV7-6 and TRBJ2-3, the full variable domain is GAGVSQSPRYKVTKRGQDVALRCDPISGHVSLYWYRQALGQGPEFLTYFNYEAQQDKSGLPNDRFSAERPEGSISTLTIQRTEQRDSAMYRCASSQQTSGGADTQYFGPGTRLTVL.

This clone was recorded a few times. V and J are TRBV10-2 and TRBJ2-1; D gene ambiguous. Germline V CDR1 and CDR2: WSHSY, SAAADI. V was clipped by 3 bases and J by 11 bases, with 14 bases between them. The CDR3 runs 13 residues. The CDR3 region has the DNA TGCGCCAGCAGTGATCCGGGTTCCGCCAAGCAGTTCTTC. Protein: CASSDPGSAKQFF.

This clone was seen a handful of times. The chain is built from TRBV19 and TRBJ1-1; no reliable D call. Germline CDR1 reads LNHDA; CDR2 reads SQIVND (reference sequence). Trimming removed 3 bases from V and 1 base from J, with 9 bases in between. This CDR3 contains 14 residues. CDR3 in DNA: TGTGCCAGTAGTATCCAGGCGACGAACACTGAAGCTTTCTTT. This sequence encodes CASSIQATNTEAFF.